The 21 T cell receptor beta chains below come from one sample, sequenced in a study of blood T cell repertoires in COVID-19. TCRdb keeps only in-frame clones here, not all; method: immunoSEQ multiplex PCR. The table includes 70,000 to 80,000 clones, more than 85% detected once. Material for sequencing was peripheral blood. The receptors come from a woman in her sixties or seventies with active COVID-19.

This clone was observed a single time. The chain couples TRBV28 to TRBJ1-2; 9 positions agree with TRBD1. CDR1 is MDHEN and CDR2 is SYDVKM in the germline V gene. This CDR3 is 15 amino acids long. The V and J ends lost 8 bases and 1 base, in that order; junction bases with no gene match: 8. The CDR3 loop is CASGGGQGDNYGYTF. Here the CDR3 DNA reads TGTGCCAGCGGGGGGGGACAGGGAGATAACTATGGCTACACCTTC.

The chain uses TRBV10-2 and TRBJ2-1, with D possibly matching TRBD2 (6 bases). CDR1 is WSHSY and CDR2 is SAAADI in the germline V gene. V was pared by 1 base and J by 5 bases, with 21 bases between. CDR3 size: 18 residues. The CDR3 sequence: CASSEFMVAESKHNEQFF. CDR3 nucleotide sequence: TGCGCCAGCAGTGAGTTTATGGTAGCGGAATCGAAGCACAATGAGCAGTTCTTC.

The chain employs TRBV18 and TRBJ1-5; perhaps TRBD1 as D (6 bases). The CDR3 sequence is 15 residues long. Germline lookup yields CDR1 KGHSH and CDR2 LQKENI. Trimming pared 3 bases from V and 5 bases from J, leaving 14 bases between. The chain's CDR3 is CASSPWAGADQPQHF. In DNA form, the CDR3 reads TGTGCCAGCTCACCTTGGGCAGGGGCGGATCAGCCCCAGCATTTT.

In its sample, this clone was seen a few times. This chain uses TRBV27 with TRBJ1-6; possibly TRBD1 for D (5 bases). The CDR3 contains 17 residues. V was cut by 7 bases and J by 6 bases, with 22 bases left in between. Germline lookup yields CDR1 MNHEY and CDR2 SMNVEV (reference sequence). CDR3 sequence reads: CASTRSQRPGGNSPLHF. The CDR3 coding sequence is TGTGCCAGCACCCGTTCACAGCGCCCCGGGGGTAATTCACCCCTCCACTTT.

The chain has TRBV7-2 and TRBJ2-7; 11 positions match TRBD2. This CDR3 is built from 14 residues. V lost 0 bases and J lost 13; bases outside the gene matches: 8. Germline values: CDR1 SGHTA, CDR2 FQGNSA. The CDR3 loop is CASSLASGRAGEYF. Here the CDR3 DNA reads TGTGCCAGCAGCTTAGCTAGCGGGAGGGCCGGTGAATACTTC.

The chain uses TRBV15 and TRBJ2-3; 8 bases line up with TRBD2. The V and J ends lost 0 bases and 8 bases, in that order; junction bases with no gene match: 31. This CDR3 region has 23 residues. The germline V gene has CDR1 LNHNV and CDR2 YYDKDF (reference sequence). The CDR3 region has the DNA TGTGCCACCAGCAGAGAAGGCCCCGGGCCATCACCCCGGGAGGGCACTCTCGATAGTACGCAGTATTTT. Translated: CATSREGPGPSPREGTLDSTQYF.

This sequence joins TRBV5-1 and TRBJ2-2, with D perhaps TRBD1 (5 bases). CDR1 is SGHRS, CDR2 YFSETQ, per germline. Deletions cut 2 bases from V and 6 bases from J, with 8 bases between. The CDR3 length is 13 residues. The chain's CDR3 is CASSFGAAGELFF. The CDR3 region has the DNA TGCGCCAGCAGCTTTGGGGCCGCCGGGGAGCTGTTTTTT.

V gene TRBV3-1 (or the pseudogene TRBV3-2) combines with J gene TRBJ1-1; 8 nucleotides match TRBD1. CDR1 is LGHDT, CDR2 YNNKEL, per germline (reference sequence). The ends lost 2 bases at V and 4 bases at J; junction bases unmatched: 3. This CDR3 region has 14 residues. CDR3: CASSQRTGSTEAFF. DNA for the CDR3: TGTGCCAGCAGCCAAAGGACAGGGAGCACTGAAGCTTTCTTT.

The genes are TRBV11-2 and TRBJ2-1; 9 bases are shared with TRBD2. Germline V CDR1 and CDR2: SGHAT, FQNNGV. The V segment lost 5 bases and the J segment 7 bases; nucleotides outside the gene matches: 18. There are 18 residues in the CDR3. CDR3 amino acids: CASSRTQAGGQAVNEQFF. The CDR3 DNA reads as TGTGCCAGCAGCCGAACCCAAGCGGGAGGCCAGGCAGTTAATGAGCAGTTCTTC.

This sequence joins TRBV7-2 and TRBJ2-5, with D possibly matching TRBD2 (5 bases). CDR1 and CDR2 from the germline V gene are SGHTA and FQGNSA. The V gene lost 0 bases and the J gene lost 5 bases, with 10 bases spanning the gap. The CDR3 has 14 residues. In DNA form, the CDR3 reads TGTGCCAGCAGCTTAGCGGGAGCGCGGGAGACCCAGTACTTC. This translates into CASSLAGARETQYF.

CDR3 protein: CASSLDSYGYTF. CDR3 sequence (DNA): TGTGCCAGCAGCCTGGACTCCTATGGCTACACCTTC. The V gene is TRBV7-8, the J gene TRBJ1-2, with D hard to call. The V gene lost 5 bases and the J gene lost 4 bases, with 8 bases spanning the gap. The germline CDR1 and CDR2 sequences are SGHVS and FQNEAQ. There are 12 residues in the CDR3.

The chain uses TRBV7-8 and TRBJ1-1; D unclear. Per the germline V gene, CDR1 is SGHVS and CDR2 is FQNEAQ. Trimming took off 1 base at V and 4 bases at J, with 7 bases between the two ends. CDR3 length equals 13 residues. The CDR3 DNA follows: TGTGCCAGCAGCTTAGGGTCGGGCACTGAAGCTTTCTTT. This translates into CASSLGSGTEAFF.

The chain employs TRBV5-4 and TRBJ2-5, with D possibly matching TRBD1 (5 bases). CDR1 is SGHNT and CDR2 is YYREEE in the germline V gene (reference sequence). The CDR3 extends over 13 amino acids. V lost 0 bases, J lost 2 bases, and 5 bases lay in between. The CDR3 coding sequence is TGTGCCAGCAGCTTGGGACAGCAAGAGACCCAGTACTTC. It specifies CASSLGQQETQYF.

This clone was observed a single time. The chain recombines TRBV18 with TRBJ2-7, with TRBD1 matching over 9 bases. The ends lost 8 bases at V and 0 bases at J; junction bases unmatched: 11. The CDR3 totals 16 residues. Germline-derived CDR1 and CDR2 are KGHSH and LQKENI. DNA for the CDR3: TGTGCCAGCAACGCCCGAGACAGGGGGAGCTCCTACGAGCAGTACTTC. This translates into CASNARDRGSSYEQYF.

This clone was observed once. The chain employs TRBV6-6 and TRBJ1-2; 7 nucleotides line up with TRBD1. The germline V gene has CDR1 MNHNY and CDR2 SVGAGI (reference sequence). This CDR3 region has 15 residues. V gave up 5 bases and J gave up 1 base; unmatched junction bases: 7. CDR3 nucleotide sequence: TGTGCCAGCAGTAAGGGACAGAGTATTAACTATGGCTACACCTTC. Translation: CASSKGQSINYGYTF.

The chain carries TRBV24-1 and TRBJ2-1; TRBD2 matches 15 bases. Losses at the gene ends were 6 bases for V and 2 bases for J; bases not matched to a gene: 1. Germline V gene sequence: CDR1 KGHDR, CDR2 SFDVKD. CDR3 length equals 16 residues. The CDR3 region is CATSRTSGRAYNEQFF. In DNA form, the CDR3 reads TGTGCCACCAGTAGGACTAGCGGGAGGGCCTACAATGAGCAGTTCTTC.

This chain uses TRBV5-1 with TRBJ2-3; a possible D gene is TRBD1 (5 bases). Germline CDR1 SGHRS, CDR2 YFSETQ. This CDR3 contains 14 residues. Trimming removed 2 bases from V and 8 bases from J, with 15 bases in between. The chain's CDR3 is CASSLGFRQTTQYF. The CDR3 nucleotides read TGCGCCAGCAGCTTAGGATTTAGACAGACTACGCAGTATTTT.

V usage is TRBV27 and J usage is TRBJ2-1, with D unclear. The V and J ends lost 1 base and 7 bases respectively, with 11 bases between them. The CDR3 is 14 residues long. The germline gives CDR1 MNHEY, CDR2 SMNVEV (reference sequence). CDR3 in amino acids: CASSLLGAENEQFF. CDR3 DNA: TGTGCCAGCAGTTTATTAGGTGCGGAGAATGAGCAGTTCTTC.

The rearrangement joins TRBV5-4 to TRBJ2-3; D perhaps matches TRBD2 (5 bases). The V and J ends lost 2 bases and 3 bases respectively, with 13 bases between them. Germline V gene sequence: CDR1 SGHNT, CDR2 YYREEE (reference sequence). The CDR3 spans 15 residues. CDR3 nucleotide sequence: TGTGCCAGCAGCTTAACGGCGGGTTGGACAGATACGCAGTATTTT. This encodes CASSLTAGWTDTQYF.

CDR3: CSVTQTGLNYGYTF. Written as DNA, the CDR3 is TGCAGCGTGACACAGACAGGGCTAAACTATGGCTACACCTTC. V is TRBV29-1 and J is TRBJ1-2; 7 bases are a match to TRBD1. The V and J ends lost 6 bases and 2 bases, in that order; junction bases with no gene match: 9. The CDR3 has 14 amino acids. CDR1 is SQVTM, CDR2 ANQGSEA, per germline.

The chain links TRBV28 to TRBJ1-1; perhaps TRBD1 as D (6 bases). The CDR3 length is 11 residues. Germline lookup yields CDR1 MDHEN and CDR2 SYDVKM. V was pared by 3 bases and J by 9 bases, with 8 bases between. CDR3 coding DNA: TGTGCCAGCAGTTTCGGACAGAAAGCTTTCTTT. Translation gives CASSFGQKAFF.